This TCR beta chain comes out of a study of chemoradiotherapy in HPV16-positive cancers. Profiled with immunoSEQ multiplex PCR; TCRdb holds only in-frame clones, not every one. The table has over a thousand clones, under 90% seen once; the top ten hold 3.5% to 4.5%. The CDR3 contains 16 residues. Per the germline V gene, CDR1 is SGHRS and CDR2 is YFSETQ. V lost 3 bases to trimming and J lost 2 bases; unmatched junction nucleotides: 7. Findings of the study overall: Non-HPV-specific T cells did not expand in tumors during treatment, whereas candidate HPV-specific clones and E7-related motifs did. For HPV16-positive patients, expanding HPV-responsive T cells associated with longer recurrence-free survival.

With regard to this clone: The antigen remains unidentified.

The source was tumor tissue, collected from a patient who underwent chemoradiotherapy. This TCR derives from a human donor with HPV-associated anogenital cancer. The chain has TRBV5-1 and TRBJ2-1; 8 nucleotides agree with TRBD2. This CDR3 is CASSSLAGRTYNEQFF. As DNA, the CDR3 is TGCGCCAGCAGCTCCTTAGCGGGGAGGACCTACAATGAGCAGTTCTTC.